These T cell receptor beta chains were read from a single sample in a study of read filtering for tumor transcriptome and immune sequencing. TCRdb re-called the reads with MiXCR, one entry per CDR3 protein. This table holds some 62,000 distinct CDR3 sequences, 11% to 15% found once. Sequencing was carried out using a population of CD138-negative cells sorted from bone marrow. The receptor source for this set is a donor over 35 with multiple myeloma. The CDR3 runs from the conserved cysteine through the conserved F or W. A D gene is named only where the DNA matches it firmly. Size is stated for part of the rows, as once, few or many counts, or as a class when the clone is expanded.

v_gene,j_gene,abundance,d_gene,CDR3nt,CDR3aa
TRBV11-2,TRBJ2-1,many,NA,TGTGCCAGCAGCTTAGAGGACATACCAGCTTTCAATGAGCAGTTCTTC,CASSLEDIPAFNEQFF
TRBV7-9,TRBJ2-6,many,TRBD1,TGTGCCAGCAGCGGACTGACAGGGGGCCCGTACTCTGGGGCCAACGTCCTGACTTTC,CASSGLTGGPYSGANVLTF
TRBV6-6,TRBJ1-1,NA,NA,TGTGCCAGCAGTTACCTACAGGTGTCCGCTGAAGCTTTCTTT,CASSYLQVSAEAFF
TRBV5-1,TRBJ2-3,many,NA,TGCGCCAGCAGCTTGGCTGCGCGAGCGGCAAGAGGTCCAGATACGCAGTATTTT,CASSLAARAARGPDTQYF
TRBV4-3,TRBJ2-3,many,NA,TGCGCCAGCAGCCAAGATGGTTTAGACAGCACAGATACGCAGTATTTT,CASSQDGLDSTDTQYF
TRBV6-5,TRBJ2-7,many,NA,TGTGCCAGCAGGATCTCGTTCAGGGCCCCCACCCACGAGCAGTACTTC,CASRISFRAPTHEQYF
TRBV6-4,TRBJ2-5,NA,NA,TGTGCCAGCAGTGACGTACAGGAGGCCTTAGAGACCCAGTACTTC,CASSDVQEALETQYF
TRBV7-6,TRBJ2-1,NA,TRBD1,TGTGCCAGCAGCCTGACCGGGACAGGGGTTGTCAATGAGTGGTTCTTC,CASSLTGTGVVNEWFF
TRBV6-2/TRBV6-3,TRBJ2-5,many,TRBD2,TGTGCCAGCAGTTACTCATCGGGAGGTCTGGAGACCCAGTACTTC,CASSYSSGGLETQYF
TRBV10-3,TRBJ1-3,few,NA,TGTGCCATCAGTGAGTCCAAAAACACCATATATTTT,CAISESKNTIYF
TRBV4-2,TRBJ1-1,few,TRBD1,TGTGCCAGCAGCCAAGCAGGGGGCGCGAACACTGAAGCTTTCTTT,CASSQAGGANTEAFF
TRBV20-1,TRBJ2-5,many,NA,TGCAGTGGGAGGGCTGGGGGTTACGTTCAAGAGACCCAGTACTTC,CSGRAGGYVQETQYF
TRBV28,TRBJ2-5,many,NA,TGTGCCAGCCGATCCTCCGGCCTCCGAAGGGCCCAGTACTTC,CASRSSGLRRAQYF
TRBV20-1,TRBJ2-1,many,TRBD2,TGCAGTGCGGATTCTAGGCGGGAGGAGGTTGGGTCCTACAATGAGCAGTTCTTC,CSADSRREEVGSYNEQFF
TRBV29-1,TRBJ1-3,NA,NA,TGCAGCGTAGAAGGGGCGCCTCGACCAAGAGGTGGAAACACCATATATTTT,CSVEGAPRPRGGNTIYF
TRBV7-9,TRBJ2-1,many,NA,TGTGCCAGCAGCCCAATAGCCCAAAGACCGGAGCAGTTCTTC,CASSPIAQRPEQFF
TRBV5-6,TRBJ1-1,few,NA,TGTGCCAGCAGCTTGGGTAGTGCGGCTTTCTTT,CASSLGSAAFF
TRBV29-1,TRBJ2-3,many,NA,TGCAGCGCCCAGTCAGATACGCAGTATTTT,CSAQSDTQYF
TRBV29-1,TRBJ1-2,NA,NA,TGCAGCGTTGAAGAGGGGGGTTCATACCAAGGCTACACCTTC,CSVEEGGSYQGYTF
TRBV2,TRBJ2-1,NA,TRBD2,TGTGCCAGCAGTAAAGCGGGAGCTTACAATGAGCAGTTCTTC,CASSKAGAYNEQFF
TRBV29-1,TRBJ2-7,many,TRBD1,TGCAGCGTTGAAGATTTACAGGGGAAGGGGACCTACGAGCAGTACTTC,CSVEDLQGKGTYEQYF
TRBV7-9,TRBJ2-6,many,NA,TGTGCCAGCAACACACTTAAGGCTGGGGCCAACGTCCTGACTTTC,CASNTLKAGANVLTF
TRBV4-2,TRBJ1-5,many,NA,TGTGCCAGCAGCCAAGACCCTATGCTGCTGGCAGGGTCGCAAAATCAGCCCCAGCATTTT,CASSQDPMLLAGSQNQPQHF
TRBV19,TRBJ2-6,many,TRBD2,TGTGCCAGTACCGGGGGGTTATGGCTTGGTGGGGCCAACGTCCTGACTTTC,CASTGGLWLGGANVLTF
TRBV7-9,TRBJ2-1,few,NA,TGTGCCAGCAGCTTCGTGGACGAGCAGTTCTTC,CASSFVDEQFF
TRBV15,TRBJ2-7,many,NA,TGTGCCACCAGCTCGCCCCGACAGACTGAGCAGTACTTC,CATSSPRQTEQYF
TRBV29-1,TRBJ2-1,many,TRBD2,TGCAGCGTAAGACTAGCGGGACTCTACAATGAGCAGTTCTTC,CSVRLAGLYNEQFF
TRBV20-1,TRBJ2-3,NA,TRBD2,TGCAGTGCTACTAGCGGGGGTACTAGCACAGATACGCAGTATTTT,CSATSGGTSTDTQYF
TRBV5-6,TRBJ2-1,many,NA,TGTGCCAGCAGCTGGACAGCAGACGAGCAGTTCTTC,CASSWTADEQFF
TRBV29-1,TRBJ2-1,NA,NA,TGCAGCGTACCGGACAGAAACAACAATGAGCAGTTCTTC,CSVPDRNNNEQFF
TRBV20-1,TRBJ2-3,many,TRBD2,TGCAGTGCTCCACTAGCGGGAGTGAAAGATACGCAGTATTTT,CSAPLAGVKDTQYF
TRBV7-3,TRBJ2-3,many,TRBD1,TGTGCCAGCAGTTCACCGGGACAGACATACCCAGATACGCAGTATTTT,CASSSPGQTYPDTQYF
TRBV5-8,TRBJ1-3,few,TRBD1,TGTGCCAGCAGCCCGACAGGGGTCTTGAACACCATATATTTT,CASSPTGVLNTIYF
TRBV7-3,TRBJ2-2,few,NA,TGTGCCAGCAGCTTAAAAGGGCAGGGGTCAAACACCGGGGAGCTGTTTTTT,CASSLKGQGSNTGELFF
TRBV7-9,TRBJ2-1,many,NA,TGTGCCAGCAGGGGGTCCTACAATGAGCAGTTCTTC,CASRGSYNEQFF
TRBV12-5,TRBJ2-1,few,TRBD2,TGTGCTAGTGGTTTCCCGGGAGGGCCTTACAATGAGCAGTTCTTC,CASGFPGGPYNEQFF
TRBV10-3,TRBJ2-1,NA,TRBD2,TGTGCCATCAGGGATGGGACTAGCGGGAACAGGGATGAGCAGTTCTTC,CAIRDGTSGNRDEQFF
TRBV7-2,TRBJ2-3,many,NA,TGTGCCAGCAGCTTAGGCGGAGGTTACACAGATACGCAGTATTTT,CASSLGGGYTDTQYF
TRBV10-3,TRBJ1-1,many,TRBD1,TGTGCCATCAGTGACCACAGGGGGAACACTGAAGCTTTCTTT,CAISDHRGNTEAFF
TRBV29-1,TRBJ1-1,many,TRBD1,TGCAGCGTTGAGGACCGTGACAGGGGGCTCACTGAAGCTTTCTTT,CSVEDRDRGLTEAFF
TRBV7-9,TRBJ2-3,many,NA,TGTGCCAGCAGCTTGTATCCAAGGAGGGGAGATACGCAGTATTTT,CASSLYPRRGDTQYF
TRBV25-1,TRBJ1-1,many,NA,TGTGCCAGCAGTGAACCCCGGGACACCCATGAAGCTTTCTTT,CASSEPRDTHEAFF
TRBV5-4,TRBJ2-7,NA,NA,TGTGCCAGCAGCTTGGACGAGCAGTGCTTC,CASSLDEQCF
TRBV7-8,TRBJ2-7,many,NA,TGTGCCAGCAGCTTTGCGGATTTAACTAGCCGGTACGAGCAGTACTTC,CASSFADLTSRYEQYF
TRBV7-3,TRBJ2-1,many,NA,TGTGCCAGCAGCTTAATAGGGGTTGGGCTAGGCGGCGATGAGCAGTTCTTC,CASSLIGVGLGGDEQFF
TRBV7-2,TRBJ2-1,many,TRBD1,TGTGCCAGCAGCAGGGACAGGAGAACCTACAATGAGCAGTTCTTC,CASSRDRRTYNEQFF
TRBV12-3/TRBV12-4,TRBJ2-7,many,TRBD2,TGTGCCAGCAGTGAGGGGACTAGCGGGAGTCCCTCCTACGAGCAGTACTTC,CASSEGTSGSPSYEQYF
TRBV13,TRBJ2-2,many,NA,TGTGCCAGCAGCCGGCCGGGCGAGAACACCGGGGAGCTGTTTTTT,CASSRPGENTGELFF
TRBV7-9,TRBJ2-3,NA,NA,TGTGCCAGCAGCCCACCAACAAAAGCGGAAAAGGGCACAGATACGCAGTATTTT,CASSPPTKAEKGTDTQYF
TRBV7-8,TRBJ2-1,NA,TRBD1,TGTGCCAGCAGCGTAGGGGCCTGGGGGACAGGGATGGTGAATGAGCAGTTCTTC,CASSVGAWGTGMVNEQFF